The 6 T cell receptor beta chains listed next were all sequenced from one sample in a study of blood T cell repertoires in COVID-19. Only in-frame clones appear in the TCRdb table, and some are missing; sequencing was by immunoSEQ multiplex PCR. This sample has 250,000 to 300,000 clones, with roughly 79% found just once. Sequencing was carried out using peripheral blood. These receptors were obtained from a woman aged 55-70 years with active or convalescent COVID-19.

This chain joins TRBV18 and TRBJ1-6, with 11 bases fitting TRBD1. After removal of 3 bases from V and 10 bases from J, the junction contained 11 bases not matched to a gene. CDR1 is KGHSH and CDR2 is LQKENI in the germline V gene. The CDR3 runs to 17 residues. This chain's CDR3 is CASSPVGTGGGNSPLHF. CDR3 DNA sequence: TGTGCCAGCTCACCCGTAGGGACAGGGGGAGGGAACTCACCCCTCCACTTT.

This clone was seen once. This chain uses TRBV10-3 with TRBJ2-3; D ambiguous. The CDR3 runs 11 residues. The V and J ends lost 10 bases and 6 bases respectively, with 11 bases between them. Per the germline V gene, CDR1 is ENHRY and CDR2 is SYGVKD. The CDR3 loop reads CATSFGDTQYF. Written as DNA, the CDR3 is TGTGCCACATCGTTCGGGGATACGCAGTATTTT.

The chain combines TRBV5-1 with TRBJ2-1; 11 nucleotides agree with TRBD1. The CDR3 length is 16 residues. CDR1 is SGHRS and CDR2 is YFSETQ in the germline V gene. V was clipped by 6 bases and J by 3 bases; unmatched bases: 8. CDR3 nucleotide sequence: TGCGCCAGCATCTCCGGGACAGGGGGGAGCTACAATGAGCAGTTCTTC. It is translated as CASISGTGGSYNEQFF.

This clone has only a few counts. The CDR3 DNA is TGCAGTGCTAGTAACAGGGTCGGAGCCTACGAGCAGTACTTC. The encoded protein is CSASNRVGAYEQYF. The chain has TRBV20-1 and TRBJ2-7, with D possibly being TRBD1 (6 bases). Trimming left V 3 bases short and J 2 bases short, with 14 bases between. Germline lookup yields CDR1 DFQATT and CDR2 SNEGSKA (reference sequence). This CDR3 comprises 14 residues.

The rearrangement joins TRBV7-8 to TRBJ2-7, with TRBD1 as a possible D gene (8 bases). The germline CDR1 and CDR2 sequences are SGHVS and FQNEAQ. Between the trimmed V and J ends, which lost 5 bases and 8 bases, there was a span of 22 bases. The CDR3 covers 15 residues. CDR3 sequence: CASSPGGRGPEQQYF. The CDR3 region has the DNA TGTGCCAGCAGCCCGGGGGGCAGGGGGCCCGAACAGCAGTACTTC.

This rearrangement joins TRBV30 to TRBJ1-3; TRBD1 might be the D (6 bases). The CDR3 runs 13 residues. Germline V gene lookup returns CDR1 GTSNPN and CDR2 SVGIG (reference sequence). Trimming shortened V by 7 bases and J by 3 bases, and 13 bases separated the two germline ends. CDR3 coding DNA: TGTGCCTACTCACAGGGCGTTGGAAACACCATATATTTT. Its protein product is CAYSQGVGNTIYF.